The clone carrying this T cell receptor beta chain was observed at least ten times. What it binds is unknown. The CDR3 runs to 14 residues. Trimming took 2 bases from V and 2 from J, leaving 8 bases between them. Germline V CDR1 and CDR2: SGHKS, YYEKEE (reference sequence). This record belongs to a study of CD8+CD57+ T cells in acquired aplastic anemia. The study's findings and limits: Patients and controls had CD8+ Simpson's diversity values that were not significantly distinct. Almost 30 CD8+ CDR3 sequences occurred in both the patients and the controls.

Patients included in sequencing had previously demonstrated CD8+CD57+ cell expansion by flow cytometry. Blood came from patients not yet given any therapy. Investigators profiled TCR beta VDJ and CDR3 from genomic DNA template. Each CDR3 protein is one row after TCRdb ran MiXCR on the reads. The sample holds about 170,000 distinct CDR3 sequences, around half seen once. This clonotype was sampled from a human donor with aplastic anemia. What was sequenced was sorted CD4+, CD8+, or CD8+CD57+ T cells (not recorded which) from PBMCs. This rearrangement joins TRBV5-5 to TRBJ1-3, with unresolved D. The CDR3 bases are TGTGCCAGCAGCTTTTCGGACGCTGGAAACACCATATATTTT. It codes for CASSFSDAGNTIYF.